These 5 T cell receptor beta chains came from one sample sequenced in a study of blood T cell repertoires in COVID-19. TCRdb's table, derived via immunoSEQ multiplex PCR, lists solely in-frame clones and lacks some. Of about 18,000 clones in the sample, 70% to 85% were seen once. Sequenced input: peripheral blood. The receptors derive from a man in his 70s with COVID-19, enrolled during active disease.

CDR3 loop: CSVEDLGGFYGYTF. CDR3 nucleotides: TGCAGCGTTGAAGATCTTGGCGGATTCTATGGCTACACCTTC. V and J are TRBV29-1 and TRBJ1-2; no reliable D call. Deletions cut 0 bases from V and 4 bases from J, with 12 bases between. CDR1 and CDR2 from the germline V gene are SQVTM and ANQGSEA. This CDR3 contains 14 residues.

This clone has a handful of counts. Other DNA sequences from this sample encode an identical CDR3 as well. The chain is built from TRBV5-1 and TRBJ2-4; 14 nucleotides agree with TRBD2. Trimming at V came to 4 bases and at J to 1 base, leaving 10 bases not matched to a gene. Germline V gives CDR1 SGHRS, CDR2 YFSETQ. This CDR3 is 19 amino acids long. CDR3 in DNA: TGCGCCAGCAGCCCGCGACTAGCGGGGGGGCCGGTGGCCAAAAACATTCAGTACTTC. Protein sequence: CASSPRLAGGPVAKNIQYF.

Only a few counts were recorded for this clone. The V gene is TRBV18, the J gene TRBJ2-1; 7 bases align to TRBD2. This CDR3 region has 16 residues. V shed 0 bases and J 6 bases; nucleotides not matched to a gene: 8. In germline, CDR1 is KGHSH, CDR2 LQKENI. The CDR3 is CASSPPGGEQSNEQFF. The CDR3 bases are TGTGCCAGCTCACCACCGGGGGGGGAACAGAGCAATGAGCAGTTCTTC.

This clone is labeled medium-sized (0.01 to 0.1%). This chain connects TRBV21-1 to TRBJ2-7; whether TRBD2, the table's D call, matches the DNA was not checked. TRBV21-1 is given as a pseudogene. This CDR3 has 12 amino acids. CDR3 sequence: CASSKWEDEQYF. CDR3 coding DNA: TGTGCCAGCAGCAAATGGGAGGACGAGCAGTACTTC.

The rearrangement joins TRBV5-1 to TRBJ2-7; 14 bases match TRBD2. Trimming cost V 3 bases and J 4 bases; bases outside gene matches: 9. Germline loops: CDR1 SGHRS, CDR2 YFSETQ. The CDR3 sequence is 17 residues long. CDR3 residues: CASSSGLAGVAGYEQYF. In nucleotides, the CDR3 is TGCGCCAGCAGCTCGGGACTAGCGGGGGTCGCCGGGTACGAGCAGTACTTC.